This T cell receptor beta chain was obtained from a study of CD8+CD57+ T cells in acquired aplastic anemia. Patients selected for sequencing had displayed CD8+CD57+ cell expansion by flow cytometry. About this clonotype itself: One junction end does not reproduce the germline sequence, and a read error may be involved.

There are 15 residues in the CDR3. Germline CDR1 SGDLS, CDR2 YYNGEE. CDR3 and TCR beta VDJ profiling relied on genomic DNA as the template. TCRdb recomputed calls from the reads with MiXCR, one row per CDR3 protein. Counted here are fewer than 300,000 distinct CDR3 sequences, approximately 80% occurring once; the ten biggest clones make up about 41%. The sequence was collected from a human donor with aplastic anemia. The chain couples TRBV9 to TRBJ2-5; TRBD1 aligns across 7 bases. Material for sequencing was sorted CD4+, CD8+, or CD8+CD57+ T cells (not recorded which) from PBMCs. CDR3: CASGNGQASQETQYF. CDR3 coding DNA: TGTGCCAGCGGCAATGGACAGGCGTCTCAAGAGACGCAGTACTTC.